This T cell receptor (beta chain) is drawn from a study of blood T cells in healthy people across ages. A second PCR of about 6 to 11 cycles used a sample-barcoded 5' primer and a J-beta primer mix. A tag from a template-switch adaptor with 12 random nucleotides marked each cDNA molecule. Sequencing yielded, for each sample, at least 3 million paired-end reads carrying CDR3. TCRdb re-analysed the 5' RACE reads in MiXCR, keeping a single row per CDR3 protein. The table shows 1.5 million to 2 million distinct CDR3 sequences, with 28% occurring only once. This clonotype was seen only once. This TCR derives from a woman between 25 and 40 years old in good health. Sample: blood.

The CDR3 sequence is CAINPLAEITDTQYF. Here the CDR3 DNA reads TGTGCTATCAACCCTTTGGCGGAGATAACAGATACGCAGTATTTT. The gene calls are TRBV7-7 and TRBJ2-3; D unresolved. The CDR3 spans 15 residues. CDR1 is SSHAT, CDR2 FNYEAQ, per germline (reference sequence).